This TCR beta chain was sequenced in a study of blood T cell repertoires in COVID-19. Study details: Both acute and convalescent COVID-19 samples were obtained from the United States, Italy and Spain.

Original analysis: Counts of nucleated cells, estimated from reference gene primer amplification, were obtained. The method was immunoSEQ multiplex PCR; TCRdb's version includes in-frame clones alone and lacks a portion of them. V and J calls and clone size follow that table, whereas D and trimming were derived from the DNA. The sample has hundreds of thousands of clones, 75% to 90% seen once; the top ten hold around 7.8%. Sequencing input: peripheral blood. This receptor was obtained from a human donor in a cohort sampled during active COVID-19.

The CDR3 coding sequence is TGTGCCAGCAGCGATCCGGGACAGGGGTTCACCGGGGAGCTGTTTTTT. Translated: CASSDPGQGFTGELFF. The chain uses TRBV28 and TRBJ2-2, with TRBD1 matching 10 bases. Losses at the gene ends were 6 bases for V and 4 bases for J; bases not matched to a gene: 8. This CDR3 has 16 amino acids. Per germline, CDR1 MDHEN and CDR2 SYDVKM. The full variable domain, in which reference TRBV28 and TRBJ2-2 provide the parts outside the CDR3, is DVKVTQSSRYLVKRTGEKVFLECVQDMDHENMFWYRQDPGLGLRLIYFSYDVKMKEKGDIPEGYSVSREKKERFSLILESASTNQTSMYLCASSDPGQGFTGELFFGEGSRLTVL.